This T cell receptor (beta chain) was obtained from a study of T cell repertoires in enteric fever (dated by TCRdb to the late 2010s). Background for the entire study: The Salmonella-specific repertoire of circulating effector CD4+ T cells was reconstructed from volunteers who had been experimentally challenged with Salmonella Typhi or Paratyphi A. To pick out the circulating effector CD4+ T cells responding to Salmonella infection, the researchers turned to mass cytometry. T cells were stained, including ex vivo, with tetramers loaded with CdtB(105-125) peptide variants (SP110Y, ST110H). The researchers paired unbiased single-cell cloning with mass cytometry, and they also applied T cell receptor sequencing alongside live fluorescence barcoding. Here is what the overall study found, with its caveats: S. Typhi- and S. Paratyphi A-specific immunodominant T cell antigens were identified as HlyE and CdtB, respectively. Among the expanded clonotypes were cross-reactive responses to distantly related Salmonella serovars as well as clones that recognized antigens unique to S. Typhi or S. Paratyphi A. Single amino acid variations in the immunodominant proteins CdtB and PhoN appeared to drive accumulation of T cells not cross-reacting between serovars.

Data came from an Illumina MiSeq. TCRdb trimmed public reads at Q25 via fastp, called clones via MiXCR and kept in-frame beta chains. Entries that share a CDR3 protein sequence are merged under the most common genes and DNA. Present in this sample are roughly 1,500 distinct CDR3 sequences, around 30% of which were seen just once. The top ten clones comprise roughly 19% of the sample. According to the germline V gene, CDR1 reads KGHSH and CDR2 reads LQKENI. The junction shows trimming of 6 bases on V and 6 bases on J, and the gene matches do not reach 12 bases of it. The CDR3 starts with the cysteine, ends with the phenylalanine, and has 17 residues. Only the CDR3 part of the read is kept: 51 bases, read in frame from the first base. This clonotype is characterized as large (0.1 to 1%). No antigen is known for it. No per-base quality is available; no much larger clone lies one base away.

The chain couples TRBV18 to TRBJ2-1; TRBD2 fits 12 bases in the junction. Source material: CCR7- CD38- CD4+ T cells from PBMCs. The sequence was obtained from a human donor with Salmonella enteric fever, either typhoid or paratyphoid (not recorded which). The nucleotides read TGTGCCAGCTCCCCCGGACTAGCGGGAACGACACGCAATGAGCAGTTCTTC. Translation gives CASSPGLAGTTRNEQFF.